This T cell receptor (beta chain) comes out of a study of T cell changes during pregnancy in multiple sclerosis. This CDR3 is 15 amino acids long. From germline, CDR1 is MNHEY and CDR2 SVGAGI. V was shortened by 0 bases and J by 2 bases, with 10 bases between the two germline ends. TCRdb's copy holds only in-frame clones and misses some; the assay was immunoSEQ multiplex PCR. Of around 84,000 clones listed, 90% to 95% are singletons. The sequencing here drew on peripheral blood, taken in the second trimester of pregnancy. The sequence was collected from a female donor in good health, enrolled as a control in a pregnancy study. The gene calls are TRBV6-5 and TRBJ1-1, with unresolved D. The CDR3: CASSYSGSSNTEAFF. Here the CDR3 DNA reads TGTGCCAGCAGTTACTCGGGCAGCAGTAACACTGAAGCTTTCTTT.